This T cell receptor (beta chain) derives from a study of T cells in Graves' hyperthyroidism and ophthalmopathy. Trimming cost V 7 bases and J 4 bases, with 14 bases left between them. The CDR3 totals 13 residues. The germline CDR1 and CDR2 sequences are MNHEY and SVGAGI. At least ten counts were recorded for this clonotype. Amplified TCR beta CDR3 regions came from RNA transcripts. First-round RT-PCR with HTBI primers amplified the TCR CDR3 region. TCRdb passed the multiplex PCR reads through MiXCR, listing each CDR3 protein once. The table has a few hundred thousand distinct CDR3 sequences, 20% seen once.

This receptor was taken from a man aged 18-30 years with Graves' hyperthyroidism. The chain employs TRBV6-5 and TRBJ2-7; D uncertain. The sequenced material came from blood. For the CDR3, the DNA is TGTGCCAGCATTAACCAACTACATTACGAGCAGTACTTC. Translation: CASINQLHYEQYF.